One and the same sample provided the 5 T cell receptor beta chains below, sequenced in a study of OX40 agonist ivuxolimab in advanced cancers. To prepare the library, the immunoSEQ multiplex PCR assay was applied. Not all clones reach the TCRdb copy of this immuneACCESS table, which keeps in-frame sequences only. Checked studies attribute under half of the gap to unresolved V genes and leave the rest unexplained. The table for this sample lists tens of thousands of clones; under 85% of them were counted only once. 3% to 4.5% of the sample rests with the top ten. This specimen was CD4+ or CD8+ T cells sorted from blood, taken in a trial of the OX40 agonist ivuxolimab. All receptors come from an adult with an advanced solid tumor such as melanoma, head and neck, liver or kidney cancer.

The rearrangement links TRBV18 to TRBJ2-7; 7 nucleotides agree with TRBD1. J gave up 4 bases and V 5 bases, and 11 bases lay outside the gene matches. CDR3 length: 15 amino acids. Germline values: CDR1 KGHSH, CDR2 LQKENI. CDR3 region: CASSDYPGQIYEQYF. The CDR3 DNA is TGTGCCAGCTCAGACTACCCGGGACAGATTTACGAGCAGTACTTC. The whole variable domain, filled in from reference TRBV18 and TRBJ2-7, reads NAGVMQNPRHLVRRRGQEARLRCSPMKGHSHVYWYRQLPEEGLKFMVYLQKENIIDESGMPKERFSAEFPKEGPSILRIQQVVRGDSAAYFCASSDYPGQIYEQYFGPGTRLTVT.

V and J are TRBV28 and TRBJ2-7; D not certain. CDR3 length equals 14 residues. Trimming pared 2 bases from V and 0 bases from J, leaving 8 bases between. Per the germline V gene, CDR1 is MDHEN and CDR2 is SYDVKM. The CDR3 DNA follows: TGTGCCAGCAGTTTACGACCTCGCTCCTACGAGCAGTACTTC. This encodes CASSLRPRSYEQYF.

The chain combines TRBV5-6 with TRBJ2-5; no firm D call. The CDR3 runs to 12 residues. Germline V lookup: CDR1 SGHDT, CDR2 YYEEEE. Trimming left V 9 bases short and J 0 bases short, with 9 bases between. The CDR3 DNA reads as TGTGCCACTGGACCGAACCAAGAGACCCAGTACTTC. This translates into CATGPNQETQYF.

The chain links TRBV2 to TRBJ1-2; D remains ambiguous. V was trimmed by 7 bases and J by 4 bases, leaving 16 bases between them. The CDR3 extends over 14 amino acids. Germline values: CDR1 SNHLY, CDR2 FYNNEI. In DNA form, the CDR3 reads TGTGCCAGCACCCCCCATGGTGGATTCTATGGCTACACCTTC. This gives the protein CASTPHGGFYGYTF. The entire variable domain, with the rest obtained from reference TRBV2 and TRBJ1-2, is as follows: EPEVTQTPSHQVTQMGQEVILRCVPISNHLYFYWYRQILGQKVEFLVSFYNNEISEKSEIFDDQFSVERPDGSNFTLKIRSTKLEDSAMYFCASTPHGGFYGYTFGSGTRLTVV.

A few counts support this clone. The chain joins TRBV5-6 to TRBJ2-3, with D hard to call. The ends were cut back, 3 bases at V and 1 base at J, with 18 bases in the middle. CDR1 is SGHDT and CDR2 is YYEEEE in the germline V gene. CDR3 length: 17 residues. In DNA form, the CDR3 reads TGTGCCAGCAGCTCTTTGGACGGTACACTGGGCACAGATACGCAGTATTTT. Its translation: CASSSLDGTLGTDTQYF. Full variable domain (missing parts from reference TRBV5-6 and TRBJ2-3): DAGVTQSPTHLIKTRGQQVTLRCSPKSGHDTVSWYQQALGQGPQFIFQYYEEEERQRGNFPDRFSGHQFPNYSSELNVNALLLGDSALYLCASSSLDGTLGTDTQYFGPGTRLTVL.